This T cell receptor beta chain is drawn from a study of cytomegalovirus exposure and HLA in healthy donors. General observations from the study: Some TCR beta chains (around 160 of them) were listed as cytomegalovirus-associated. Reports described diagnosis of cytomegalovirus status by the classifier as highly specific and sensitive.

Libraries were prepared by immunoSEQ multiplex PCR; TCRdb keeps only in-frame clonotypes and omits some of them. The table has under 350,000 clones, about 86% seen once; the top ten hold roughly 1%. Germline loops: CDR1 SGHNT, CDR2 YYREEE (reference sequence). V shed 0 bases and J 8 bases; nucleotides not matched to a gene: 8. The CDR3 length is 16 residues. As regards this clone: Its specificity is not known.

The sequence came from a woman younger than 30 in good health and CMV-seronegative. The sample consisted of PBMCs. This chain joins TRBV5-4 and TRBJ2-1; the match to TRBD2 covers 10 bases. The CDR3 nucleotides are TGTGCCAGCAGCTTGGCCCTAGCGGGAGAAGTGGATGAGCAGTTCTTC. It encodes CASSLALAGEVDEQFF.